This TCR beta chain was sequenced in a study of spatial heterogeneity in lung cancer. Study summary: Follow-up PBMC samples were sequenced when available, at a median of about two years after resection.

V lost 2 bases to trimming and J lost 2 bases, with 5 bases between them. Germline V gene lookup returns CDR1 SGHTA and CDR2 FQGNSA. This CDR3 has 13 amino acids. Each TCR cDNA molecule bore a unique molecular identifier. TCRdb analysed the 5' RACE reads with MiXCR anew, one entry per CDR3 protein. The sample yields 95,000 to 130,000 distinct CDR3 sequences, 9.5% to 15% seen once. Broader study findings: Blood carried ubiquitous expanded tumor TCRs more at resection than follow-up.

There are a few counts of this clonotype. Its antigen is not identified. Specified time point: blood at routine non-recurrence follow-up after resection. Tumor, nontumor lung or frozen PBMC supplied whole RNA that was sequenced unsorted. The sample in question was PBMCs, obtained at follow-up. The chain employs TRBV7-2 and TRBJ2-3; D not resolved. The TCR sequence derives from a male donor with early-stage non-small cell lung cancer. The CDR3 DNA is TGTGCCAGCAGCTTATCGGTCACAGATACGCAGTATTTT. This sequence encodes CASSLSVTDTQYF.